Each of the 4 T cell receptor beta chains below was sequenced from the same sample in a study of radiotherapy plus CTLA-4 blockade in lung cancer (dated by TCRdb to 2016 to 2018). The library was obtained by the immunoSEQ multiplex PCR assay. In TCRdb, the immuneACCESS table is reduced to in-frame sequences with V and J assigned. These tables do not hold every clone; where another copy was compared, an unresolved V gene accounts for under half, and the others remain unexplained. The sample table records about 14,000 clones; about 87% of these occur just once. Of the sample, around an eighth falls within the top ten clones. The sample was peripheral blood, taken from a patient treated with radiotherapy plus ipilimumab. The source of these receptors is a human donor with non-small cell lung cancer that progressed on radiotherapy plus ipilimumab. Some clones in this sample may be carry-over from other donors' samples.

V and J are TRBV2 and TRBJ2-7; the match to TRBD1 covers 12 bases. This CDR3 has 13 residues. Germline lookup yields CDR1 SNHLY and CDR2 FYNNEI. Trimming removed 8 bases from V and 6 bases from J; junction bases left unmatched: 5. In DNA, the CDR3 is TGTGCCAGCGTCCGGGACAGGGGGCTCGAGCAGTACTTC. Encoded protein: CASVRDRGLEQYF.

The chain employs TRBV12-5 and TRBJ2-3; D possibly corresponds to TRBD2 (6 bases). Per the germline V gene, CDR1 is LGHNT and CDR2 is FRNRAP. The CDR3 is 14 amino acids. Between the trimmed V and J ends, which lost 7 bases and 4 bases, there was a span of 15 bases. The CDR3 is CASAGDQESDTQYF. CDR3 bases: TGTGCTAGTGCGGGGGATCAGGAGTCAGATACGCAGTATTTT.

J is TRBJ2-7 and V is TRBV6-6, with 9 nucleotides matching TRBD1. This CDR3 has 13 amino acids. The germline gives CDR1 MNHNY, CDR2 SVGAGI (reference sequence). V lost 7 bases to trimming and J lost 3 bases; unmatched junction nucleotides: 4. CDR3 DNA: TGTGCCAGCACCCGGGACAGGGACTACGAGCAGTACTTC. Its translation: CASTRDRDYEQYF.

V gene TRBV14 combines with J gene TRBJ2-1; 11 bases align to TRBD2. CDR1 is SGHDN, CDR2 FVKESK, per germline. V lost 0 bases to trimming and J lost 0 bases; unmatched junction nucleotides: 19. This CDR3 has 23 amino acids. The CDR3 DNA is TGTGCCAGCAGCCAAGATAGACGGGTGTATGGACTAGCGGGTATCAGCTCCTACAATGAGCAGTTCTTC. Amino acid sequence: CASSQDRRVYGLAGISSYNEQFF.